This T cell receptor (beta chain) was recovered during a study of radiation and T cells in renal cell carcinoma. Study conclusions and caveats: Dominant CDR3 motifs were more common in irradiated tumors than controls. Top 100 clonotypes averaged approximately 54% in irradiated versus about 45% in nephrectomy-only tumors. Intratumoral heterogeneity was not captured in these approximately 1 g regions.

Produced via immunoSEQ multiplex PCR; TCRdb's table is partial and in-frame only. The table lists approximately 3,700 clones, around three quarters of them singletons. Concerning this clone itself: Its target is unknown.

Treatment indicated: treatment-naive control, cytoreductive nephrectomy. The sequence was obtained from a middle-aged man with renal cell carcinoma. The material was tumor tissue, obtained from a patient whose treatment was nephrectomy without radiotherapy.

The CDR3 loop is CASSRTSGGTDTQYF. The DNA for the CDR3 is TGCGCCAGCAGCAGGACTAGCGGAGGCACAGATACGCAGTATTTT. This chain connects TRBV10-1 to TRBJ2-3; 10 positions match TRBD2. The CDR3 runs to 15 residues. Germline trimming cut 6 bases from V and 1 base from J; bases unmatched to any gene: 4. The germline CDR1 and CDR2 sequences are WNHNN and SYGVQD (reference sequence).